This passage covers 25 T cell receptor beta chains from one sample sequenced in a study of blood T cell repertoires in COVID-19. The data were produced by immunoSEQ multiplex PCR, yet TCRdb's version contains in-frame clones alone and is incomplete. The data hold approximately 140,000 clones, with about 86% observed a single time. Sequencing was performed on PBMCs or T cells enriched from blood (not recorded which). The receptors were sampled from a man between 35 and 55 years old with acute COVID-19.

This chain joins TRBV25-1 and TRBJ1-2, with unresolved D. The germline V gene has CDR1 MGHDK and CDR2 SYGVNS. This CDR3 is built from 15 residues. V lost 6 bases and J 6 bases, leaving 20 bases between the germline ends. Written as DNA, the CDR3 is TGTGCCAGCAGCGACCCTGCGCGGGGTGAAGATGGCTACACCTTC. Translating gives CASSDPARGEDGYTF.

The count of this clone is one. CDR3 nucleotides: TGCGCCAGCAGCTTAGTAGCGGCTACTAGCACAGATACGCAGTATTTT. This codes for CASSLVAATSTDTQYF. The chain uses TRBV5-1 and TRBJ2-3, with D maybe TRBD2 (6 bases). Per germline, CDR1 SGHRS and CDR2 YFSETQ. V lost 2 bases, J lost 0 bases, and 13 bases lay in between. The CDR3 covers 16 residues.

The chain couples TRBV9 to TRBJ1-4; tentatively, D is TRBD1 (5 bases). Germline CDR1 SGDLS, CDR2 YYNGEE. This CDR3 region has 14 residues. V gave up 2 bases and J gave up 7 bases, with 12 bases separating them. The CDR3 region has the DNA TGTGCCAGCAGCGTCGCGGGGGGAGGTGAAAAACTGTTTTTT. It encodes CASSVAGGGEKLFF.

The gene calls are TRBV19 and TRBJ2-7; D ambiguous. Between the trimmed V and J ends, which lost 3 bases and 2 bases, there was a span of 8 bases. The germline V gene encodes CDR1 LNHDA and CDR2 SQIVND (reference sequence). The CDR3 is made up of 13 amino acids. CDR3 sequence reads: CASSIGTAYEQYF. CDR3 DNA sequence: TGTGCCAGTAGTATCGGTACGGCCTACGAGCAGTACTTC.

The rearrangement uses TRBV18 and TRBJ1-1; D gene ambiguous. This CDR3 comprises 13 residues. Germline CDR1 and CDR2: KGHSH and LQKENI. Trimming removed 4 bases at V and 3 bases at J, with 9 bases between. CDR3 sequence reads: CASSRSTDTEAFF. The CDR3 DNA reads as TGTGCCAGCTCACGCTCAACTGACACTGAAGCTTTCTTT.

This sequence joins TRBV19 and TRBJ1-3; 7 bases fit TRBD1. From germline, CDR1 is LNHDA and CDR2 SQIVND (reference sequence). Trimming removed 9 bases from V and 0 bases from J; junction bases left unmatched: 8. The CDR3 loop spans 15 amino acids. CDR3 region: CASAPGGASGNTIYF. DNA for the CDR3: TGTGCCAGCGCTCCAGGGGGAGCCTCTGGAAACACCATATATTTT.

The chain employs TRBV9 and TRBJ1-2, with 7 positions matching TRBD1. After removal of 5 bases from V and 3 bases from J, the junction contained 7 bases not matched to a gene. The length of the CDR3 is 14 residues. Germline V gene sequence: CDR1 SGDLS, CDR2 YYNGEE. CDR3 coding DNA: TGTGCCAGCAGTGAGACAGGGACCCACTATGGCTACACCTTC. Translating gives CASSETGTHYGYTF.

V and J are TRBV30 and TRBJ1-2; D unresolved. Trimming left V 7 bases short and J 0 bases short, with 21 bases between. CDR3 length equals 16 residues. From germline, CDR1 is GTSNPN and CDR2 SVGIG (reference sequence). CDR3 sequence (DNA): TGTGCCTACGTGGGAGTCCCACCTCTCTCTAACTATGGCTACACCTTC. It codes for CAYVGVPPLSNYGYTF.

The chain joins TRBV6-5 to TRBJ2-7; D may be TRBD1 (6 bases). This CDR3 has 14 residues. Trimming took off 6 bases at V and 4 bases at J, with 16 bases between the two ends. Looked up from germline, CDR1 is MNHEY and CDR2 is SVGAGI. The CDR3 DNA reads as TGTGCCAGCAGATTTCAGGGGACCCTTTACGAGCAGTACTTC. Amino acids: CASRFQGTLYEQYF.

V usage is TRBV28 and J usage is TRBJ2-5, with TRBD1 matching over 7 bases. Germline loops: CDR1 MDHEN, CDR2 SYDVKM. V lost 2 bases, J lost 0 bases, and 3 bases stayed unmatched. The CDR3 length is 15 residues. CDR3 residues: CASSLPTGNQETQYF. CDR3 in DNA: TGTGCCAGCAGTTTACCGACAGGGAACCAAGAGACCCAGTACTTC.

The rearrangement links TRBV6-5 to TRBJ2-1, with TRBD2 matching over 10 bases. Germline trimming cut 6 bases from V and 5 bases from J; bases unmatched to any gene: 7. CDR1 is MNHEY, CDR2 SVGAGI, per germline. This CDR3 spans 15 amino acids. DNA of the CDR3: TGTGCCAGCAGCAGCGGGACTAGCGCCAACAATGAGCAGTTCTTC. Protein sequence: CASSSGTSANNEQFF.

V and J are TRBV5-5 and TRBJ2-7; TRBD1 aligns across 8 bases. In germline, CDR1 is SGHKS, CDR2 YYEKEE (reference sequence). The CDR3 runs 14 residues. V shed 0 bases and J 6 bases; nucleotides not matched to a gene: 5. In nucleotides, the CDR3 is TGTGCCAGCAGCTTGGGACAGGGGTCTTCCGAGCAGTACTTC. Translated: CASSLGQGSSEQYF.

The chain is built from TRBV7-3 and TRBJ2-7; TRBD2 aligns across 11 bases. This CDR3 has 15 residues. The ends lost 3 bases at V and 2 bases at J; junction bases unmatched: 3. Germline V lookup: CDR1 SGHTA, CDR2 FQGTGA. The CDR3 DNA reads TGTGCCAGCAGCTTTGGGACTAGCGGAACCTACGAGCAGTACTTC. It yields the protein CASSFGTSGTYEQYF.

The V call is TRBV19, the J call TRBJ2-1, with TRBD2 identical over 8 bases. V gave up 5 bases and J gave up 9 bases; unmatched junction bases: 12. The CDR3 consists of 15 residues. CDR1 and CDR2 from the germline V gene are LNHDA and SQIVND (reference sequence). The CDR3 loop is CASSSSGGAQGEQFF. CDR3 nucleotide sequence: TGTGCCAGTAGTTCCTCCGGGGGGGCCCAAGGTGAGCAGTTCTTC.

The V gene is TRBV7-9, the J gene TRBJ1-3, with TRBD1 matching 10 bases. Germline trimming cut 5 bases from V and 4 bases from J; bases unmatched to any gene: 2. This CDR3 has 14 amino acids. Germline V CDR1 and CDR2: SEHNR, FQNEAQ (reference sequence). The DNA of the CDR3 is TGTGCCAGCAGCGAGGGACAGGGGGGAAACACCATATATTTT. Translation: CASSEGQGGNTIYF. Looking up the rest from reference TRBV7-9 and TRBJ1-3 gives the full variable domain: DTGVSQNPRHKITKRGQNVTFRCDPISEHNRLYWYRQTLGQGPEFLTYFQNEAQLEKSRLLSDRFSAERPKGSFSTLEIQRTEQGDSAMYLCASSEGQGGNTIYFGEGSWLTVV.

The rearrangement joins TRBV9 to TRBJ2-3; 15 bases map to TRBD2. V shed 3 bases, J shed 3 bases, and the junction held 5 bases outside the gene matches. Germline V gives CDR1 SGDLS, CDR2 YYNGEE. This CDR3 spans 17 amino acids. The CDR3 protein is CASSAGTSGRTTDTQYF. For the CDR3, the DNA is TGTGCCAGCAGCGCCGGGACTAGCGGGAGGACAACAGATACGCAGTATTTT.

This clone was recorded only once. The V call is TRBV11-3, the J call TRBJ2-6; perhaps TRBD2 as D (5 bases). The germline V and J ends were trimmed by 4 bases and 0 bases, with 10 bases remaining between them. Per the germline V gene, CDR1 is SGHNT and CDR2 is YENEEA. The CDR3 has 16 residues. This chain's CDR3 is CASSSGLHSGANVLTF. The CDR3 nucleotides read TGTGCCAGCAGCTCCGGACTGCACTCTGGGGCCAACGTCCTGACTTTC. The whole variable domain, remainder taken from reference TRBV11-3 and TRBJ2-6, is EAGVVQSPRYKIIEKKQPVAFWCNPISGHNTLYWYLQNLGQGPELLIRYENEEAVDDSQLPKDRFSAERLKGVDSTLKIQPAELGDSAVYLCASSSGLHSGANVLTFGAGSRLTVL.

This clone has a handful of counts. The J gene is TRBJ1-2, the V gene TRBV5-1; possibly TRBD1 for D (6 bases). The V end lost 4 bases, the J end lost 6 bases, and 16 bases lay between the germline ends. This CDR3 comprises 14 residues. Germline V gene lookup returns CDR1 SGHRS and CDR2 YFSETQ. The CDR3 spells CASSAWQGRDGYTF. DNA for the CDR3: TGCGCCAGCAGCGCCTGGCAGGGGAGAGATGGCTACACCTTC.

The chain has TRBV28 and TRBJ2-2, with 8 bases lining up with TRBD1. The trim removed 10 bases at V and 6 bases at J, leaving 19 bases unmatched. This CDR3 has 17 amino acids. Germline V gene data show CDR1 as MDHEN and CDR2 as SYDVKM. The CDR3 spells CATKPWTGREEAGELFF. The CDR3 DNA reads TGTGCCACCAAACCATGGACAGGGCGAGAGGAGGCCGGGGAGCTGTTTTTT.

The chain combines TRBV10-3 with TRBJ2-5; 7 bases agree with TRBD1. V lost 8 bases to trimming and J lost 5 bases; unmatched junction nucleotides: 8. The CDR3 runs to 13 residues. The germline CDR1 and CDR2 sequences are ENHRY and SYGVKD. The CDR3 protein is CAIGRTGTETQYF. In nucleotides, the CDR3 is TGTGCCATCGGAAGGACAGGAACGGAGACCCAGTACTTC.

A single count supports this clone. DNA of the CDR3: TGTGCCAGAAGCTTTGTACAGCCACACTACGAGCAGTACTTC. Translation: CARSFVQPHYEQYF. V usage is TRBV7-5 and J usage is TRBJ2-7; the table's TRBD1 call for D was not verified on the DNA. TRBV7-5 constitutes a pseudogene. The CDR3 consists of 14 residues.

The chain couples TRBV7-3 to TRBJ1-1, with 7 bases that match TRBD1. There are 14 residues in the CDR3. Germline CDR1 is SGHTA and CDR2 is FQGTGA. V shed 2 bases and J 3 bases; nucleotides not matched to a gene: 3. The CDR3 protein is CASSLSRGDTEAFF. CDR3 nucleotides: TGTGCCAGCAGCTTATCCAGGGGGGACACTGAAGCTTTCTTT.

The CDR3 DNA reads TGCGCCAGCAGTGAGTCGGGGACTAGCGGCTCCTACGAGCAGTACTTC. Translation: CASSESGTSGSYEQYF. The genes are TRBV10-2 and TRBJ2-7; 11 bases map to TRBD2. V lost 0 bases to trimming and J lost 0 bases; unmatched junction nucleotides: 1. CDR1 is WSHSY, CDR2 SAAADI, per germline. The CDR3 is made up of 16 amino acids.

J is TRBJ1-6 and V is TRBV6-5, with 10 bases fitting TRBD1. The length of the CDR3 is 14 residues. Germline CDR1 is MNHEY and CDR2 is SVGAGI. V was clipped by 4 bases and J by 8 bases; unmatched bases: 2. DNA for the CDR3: TGTGCCAGCAGTTCGACAGGGGGCGATTCACCCCTCCACTTT. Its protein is CASSSTGGDSPLHF.

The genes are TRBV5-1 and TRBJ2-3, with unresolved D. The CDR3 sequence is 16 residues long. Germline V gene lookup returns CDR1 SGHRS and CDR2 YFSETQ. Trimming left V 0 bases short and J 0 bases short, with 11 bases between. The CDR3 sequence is CASSLGLDPSTDTQYF. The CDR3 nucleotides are TGCGCCAGCAGCTTGGGACTCGACCCTAGCACAGATACGCAGTATTTT.